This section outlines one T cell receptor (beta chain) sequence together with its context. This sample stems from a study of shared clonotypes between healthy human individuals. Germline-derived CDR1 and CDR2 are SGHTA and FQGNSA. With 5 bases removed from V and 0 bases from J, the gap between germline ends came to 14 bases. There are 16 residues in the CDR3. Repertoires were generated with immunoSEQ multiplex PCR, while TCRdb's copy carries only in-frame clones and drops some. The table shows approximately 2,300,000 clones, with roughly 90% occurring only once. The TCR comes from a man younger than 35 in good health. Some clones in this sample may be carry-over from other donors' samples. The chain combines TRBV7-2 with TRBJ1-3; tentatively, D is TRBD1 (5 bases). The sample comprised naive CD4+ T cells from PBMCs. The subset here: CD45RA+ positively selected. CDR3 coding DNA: TGTGCCAGCAGCCCTAGACAGTCTAGCTCTGGAAACACCATATATTTT. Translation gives CASSPRQSSSGNTIYF.